Below are 10 T cell receptor beta chains sequenced from a single sample in a study of T cell repertoires in cytomegalovirus infection. MiXCR, applied by TCRdb to the reads, yields one record per CDR3 protein. This table has about 230,000 distinct CDR3 sequences, under 25% appearing once. Sequencing was carried out using CD8+ T cells from PBMCs. These receptors came from a human donor in good health (CMV status not recorded). Some clones in this sample may be carry-over from other donors' samples.

This clonotype was seen a few times. This rearrangement joins TRBV27 to TRBJ2-7; weak D call: TRBD2 (5 bases). The CDR3 is made up of 13 amino acids. Germline V gene lookup returns CDR1 MNHEY and CDR2 SMNVEV (reference sequence). The germline V and J ends were trimmed by 11 bases and 0 bases, with 14 bases remaining between them. CDR3 in amino acids: CACGVGSSYEQYF. The CDR3, as DNA: TGTGCCTGCGGCGTTGGGAGCTCCTACGAGCAGTACTTC.

This clonotype was detected only a few times. This rearrangement joins TRBV29-1 to TRBJ1-5; D call uncertain. The germline V and J ends were trimmed by 6 bases and 0 bases, with 9 bases remaining between them. Germline values: CDR1 SQVTM, CDR2 ANQGSEA. The CDR3 totals 13 residues. In DNA form, the CDR3 reads TGCAGCGTAGTTCTGGATAGCAATCAGCCCCAGCATTTT. Amino acids: CSVVLDSNQPQHF.

This chain links TRBV20-1 with TRBJ1-2, with D tentatively TRBD1 (6 bases). The ends were cut back, 3 bases at V and 2 bases at J, with 10 bases in the middle. The CDR3 extends over 13 amino acids. Germline V gene lookup returns CDR1 DFQATT and CDR2 SNEGSKA (reference sequence). The DNA of the CDR3 is TGCAGTGCTAGTCCAAGGGGGAACTATGGCTACACCTTC. It translates to CSASPRGNYGYTF.

The J gene is TRBJ1-5, the V gene TRBV24-1; D remains unclear. The germline CDR1 and CDR2 sequences are KGHDR and SFDVKD. The CDR3 sequence is 14 residues long. V was clipped by 3 bases and J by 3 bases, with 8 bases between them. Here the CDR3 DNA reads TGTGCCACCAGTGATAACGCTTTCAATCAGCCCCAGCATTTT. It codes for CATSDNAFNQPQHF.

This clonotype was found many times. This chain links TRBV7-8 with TRBJ2-6; 7 nucleotides match TRBD2. V lost 1 base, J lost 0 bases, and 6 bases stayed unmatched. The CDR3 runs to 18 residues. CDR1 SGHVS and CDR2 FQNEAQ come from the germline V gene. The CDR3 loop reads CASSLESGDYSGANVLTF. DNA for the CDR3: TGTGCCAGCAGCTTAGAGAGCGGGGATTACTCTGGGGCCAACGTCCTGACTTTC.

The rearrangement uses TRBV28 and TRBJ1-3; the D is unclear. V dropped 3 bases and J dropped 0 bases, with 9 bases sitting between them. The CDR3 contains 15 residues. The germline gives CDR1 MDHEN, CDR2 SYDVKM. The CDR3 DNA follows: TGTGCCAGCAGTTTTTATGGTGACTCTGGAAACACCATATATTTT. This codes for CASSFYGDSGNTIYF.

This clonotype was counted only a few times. The J gene is TRBJ2-3, the V gene TRBV20-1; D perhaps matches TRBD1 (6 bases). The germline gives CDR1 DFQATT, CDR2 SNEGSKA (reference sequence). This CDR3 contains 16 residues. The ends were cut back, 0 bases at V and 6 bases at J, with 19 bases in the middle. CDR3 in DNA: TGCAGTGCTAGAGATTTGGCTAGGGGGATCGGTGATACGCAGTATTTT. Translating it yields CSARDLARGIGDTQYF.

Here the CDR3 DNA reads TGTGCCAGCAGCTTAGGAGGACCGACAAGACCAGCCTACGAGCAGTACTTC. Translated, it gives CASSLGGPTRPAYEQYF. The gene calls are TRBV7-2 and TRBJ2-7; D unclear. This CDR3 is 17 amino acids long. Trimming pared 1 base from V and 2 bases from J, leaving 18 bases between. Germline V gives CDR1 SGHTA, CDR2 FQGNSA. Filled out from reference TRBV7-2 and TRBJ2-7, the complete variable domain reads GAGVSQSPSNKVTEKGKDVELRCDPISGHTALYWYRQSLGQGLEFLIYFQGNSAPDKSGLPSDRFSAERTGGSVSTLTIQRTQQEDSAVYLCASSLGGPTRPAYEQYFGPGTRLTVT.

This clonotype was detected a few times. The chain uses TRBV5-6 and TRBJ1-1; D call uncertain. This CDR3 has 13 residues. V was shortened by 1 base and J by 7 bases, with 11 bases between the two germline ends. Germline CDR1 is SGHDT and CDR2 is YYEEEE. The CDR3 sequence is CASSLKYGGEAFF. DNA of the CDR3: TGTGCCAGCAGCTTGAAATACGGTGGTGAAGCTTTCTTT.

The rearrangement joins TRBV2 to TRBJ2-1; TRBD2 aligns across 10 bases. V dropped 0 bases and J dropped 7; count of bases not matched to a gene: 3. Germline assignment: CDR1 SNHLY and CDR2 FYNNEI. The CDR3 is made up of 15 amino acids. The DNA of the CDR3 is TGTGCCAGCAGTGAAGCTAGCGGGGGGTTTAATGAGCAGTTCTTC. Amino acid sequence: CASSEASGGFNEQFF.